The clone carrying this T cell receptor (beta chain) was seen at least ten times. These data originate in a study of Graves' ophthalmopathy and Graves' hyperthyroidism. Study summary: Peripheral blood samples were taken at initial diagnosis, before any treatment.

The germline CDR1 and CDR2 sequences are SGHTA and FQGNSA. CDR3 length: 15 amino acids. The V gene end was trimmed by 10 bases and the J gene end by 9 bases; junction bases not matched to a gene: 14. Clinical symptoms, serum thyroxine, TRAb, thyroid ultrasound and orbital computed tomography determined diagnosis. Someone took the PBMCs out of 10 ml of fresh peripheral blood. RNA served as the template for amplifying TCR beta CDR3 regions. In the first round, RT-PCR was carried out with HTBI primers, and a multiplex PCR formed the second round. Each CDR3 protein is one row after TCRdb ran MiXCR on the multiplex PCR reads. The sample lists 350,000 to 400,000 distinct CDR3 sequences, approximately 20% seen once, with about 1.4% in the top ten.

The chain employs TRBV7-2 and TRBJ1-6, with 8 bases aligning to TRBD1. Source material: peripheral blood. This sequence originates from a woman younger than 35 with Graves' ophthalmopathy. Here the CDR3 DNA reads TGTGCCAACCTGACTCAGGGGGCTATTAGTTCACCCCTCCACTTT. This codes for CANLTQGAISSPLHF.